A selection of T cell receptor beta chains follows, all from one sample in a study of cytomegalovirus exposure and HLA in healthy donors. Sequencing was performed with immunoSEQ multiplex PCR; in TCRdb, only in-frame clones are kept and a portion is missing. This table holds tens of thousands of clones, 81% found once. Sample: PBMCs. These receptors were obtained from a human donor in good health. CDR3s include the opening cysteine and the closing phenylalanine or tryptophan. D genes are given only for firm matches. The listing skips clone size in some rows; elsewhere it reads once, few, many or a size class.

NA,TRBJ1-4,NA,TRBV7-8,TGTGCCAGCAGCTTAGGGGTGGGCGAAAAACTGTTTTTT,CASSLGVGEKLFF
NA,TRBJ1-2,NA,TRBV5-6,TGTGCCAGCAGGACAGACCGGTATGGCTACACCTTC,CASRTDRYGYTF
NA,TRBJ2-7,NA,TRBV7-3,TGTGCCAGCAGCTTAACCCCGAGTGGCGGCACCTACGAGCAGTACTTC,CASSLTPSGGTYEQYF
NA,TRBJ2-7,NA,TRBV7-9,TGTGCCAGCAGCTCGATATCTCCCGACTCGGAGCAAGGAGCCTACGAGCAGTACTTC,CASSSISPDSEQGAYEQYF
NA,TRBJ2-7,NA,TRBV2,TGTGCCAGCAGTGAAAGGGGACAAGAACGGTACGAGCAGTACTTC,CASSERGQERYEQYF
TRBD1,TRBJ2-7,NA,TRBV28,TGTGCCAGCAGTTTGTCGGCCGGGACAGGGGCCTACGAGCAGTACTTC,CASSLSAGTGAYEQYF
TRBD1,TRBJ2-7,NA,TRBV9,TGTGCCAGCAGCGGGGGGACAGGGCCTACCTACGAGCAGTACTTC,CASSGGTGPTYEQYF
NA,TRBJ2-5,NA,TRBV28,TGTGCCAGCAGTTTAGCCCCCGGGGAGCAGTACTTC,CASSLAPGEQYF
NA,TRBJ1-3,NA,TRBV9,TGTGCCAGCAGCGACCAAGACAGCTCTGGAAACACCATATATTTT,CASSDQDSSGNTIYF
NA,TRBJ2-7,NA,TRBV21-1,TGTGCCAGCAGCTTGAGGACAGGGGACTTCTCCTACGAGCAGTACTTC,CASSLRTGDFSYEQYF
TRBD2,TRBJ2-2,NA,TRBV25-1,TGTGCCAGCACACCGGGACTAGCGGGCACCGGGGAGCTGTTTTTT,CASTPGLAGTGELFF
NA,TRBJ2-1,NA,TRBV29-1,TGCAGCGTTGAGTCTTTAGCGCTGAGCTCCTACAATGAGCAGTTCTTC,CSVESLALSSYNEQFF
NA,TRBJ2-2,NA,TRBV5-5,TGTGCCAGCGCGATACTCCTGGTAATGGGGGAGCTGTTTTTT,CASAILLVMGELFF
TRBD1,TRBJ2-2,NA,TRBV6-5,TGTGCCAGCAGTGTACAGGGGGTAGCCGGGGAGCTGTTTTTT,CASSVQGVAGELFF
TRBD2,TRBJ2-7,few,TRBV6-1,TGTGCCAGCAGTGGGGGGGTGGCGGGAGACTCGTACGAGCAGTACTTC,CASSGGVAGDSYEQYF
NA,TRBJ1-2,NA,TRBV29-1,TGCAGCGTCGGAGGTAGTAACTATGGCTACACCTTC,CSVGGSNYGYTF
NA,TRBJ2-7,NA,TRBV15,TGTGCCACCAGCTTACAAGGAGGGTTCGCCTACGAGCAGTACTTC,CATSLQGGFAYEQYF
TRBD2,TRBJ2-3,NA,TRBV29-1,TGCAGCGCCTGCGGACTAGCGTGGACAGATACGCAGTATTTT,CSACGLAWTDTQYF
NA,TRBJ1-6,NA,TRBV2,TGTGCCAGCACGATGGGAGTTTCACCCCTCCACTTT,CASTMGVSPLHF
TRBD1,TRBJ1-1,NA,TRBV2,TGTGCCAGCAGCGGGGGACAGGCCCAGAACACTGAAGCTTTCTTT,CASSGGQAQNTEAFF
TRBD2,TRBJ2-7,NA,TRBV9,TGTGCCAGCAGTTTCACGGGGGGCTCCTACGAGCAGTACTTC,CASSFTGGSYEQYF
TRBD1,TRBJ2-7,NA,TRBV18,TGTGCCAGCTCACTTGATACAGGGGTTGGCGAGCAGTACTTC,CASSLDTGVGEQYF
NA,TRBJ2-1,NA,TRBV30,TGTGCCTGTTTAAGGGGATTCTACAATGAGCAGTTCTTC,CACLRGFYNEQFF
NA,TRBJ2-4,NA,TRBV9,TGTGCCAGCAGCGTCGGGGGTATGGCCAAAAACATTCAGTACTTC,CASSVGGMAKNIQYF
TRBD2,TRBJ2-3,NA,TRBV4-1,TGCGCCAGCAGCCAACCCGGACTAGCGGGGGGGCCAAGTCGTAGTGGTACGCAGTATTTT,CASSQPGLAGGPSRSGTQYF
TRBD2,TRBJ2-1,NA,TRBV27,TGTGCCAGCGGGATTGGGAGCGGGACCTACAATGAGCAGTTCTTC,CASGIGSGTYNEQFF
NA,TRBJ2-2,NA,TRBV19,TGTGCCAGTAGCCCCCAGGGCGGGGAGCTGTTTTTT,CASSPQGGELFF
NA,TRBJ1-3,NA,TRBV5-1,TGCGCCAGCAGATTGGAATCCGCAGGGACACACACCATATATTTT,CASRLESAGTHTIYF
NA,TRBJ2-5,NA,TRBV5-4,TGTGCCAGCAGCTTACGACAGAGCCAAGAGACCCAGTACTTC,CASSLRQSQETQYF
TRBD1,TRBJ2-3,NA,TRBV27,TGTGCCAGCAGTTTGTGGACAGGGGGCACAGATACGCAGTATTTT,CASSLWTGGTDTQYF
TRBD1,TRBJ1-2,NA,TRBV6-5,TGTGCCAGCAGTTACTCGACAGGGGGCACCGCGCGTGGCTACACCTTC,CASSYSTGGTARGYTF
TRBD1,TRBJ1-1,NA,TRBV5-1,TGCGCCAGCAGCCTAGGGACAGTGAACACTGAAGCTTTCTTT,CASSLGTVNTEAFF
NA,TRBJ1-1,NA,TRBV5-1,TGCGCCAGCAGCTCGACAGTAATGAACACTGAAGCTTTCTTT,CASSSTVMNTEAFF
TRBD1,TRBJ2-7,once,TRBV10-2,TGCGCCAGCAGTGATTGGGACAGGGGCTACGAGCAGTACTTC,CASSDWDRGYEQYF
TRBD1,TRBJ1-1,NA,TRBV5-1,TGCGCCAGCAGCAGAGGGACAGGGGGCACTGAAGCTTTCTTT,CASSRGTGGTEAFF
NA,TRBJ1-5,NA,TRBV28,TGTGCCAGCAGTGACGGGACAACCGATCAGCCCCAGCATTTT,CASSDGTTDQPQHF
NA,TRBJ2-5,NA,TRBV6-6,TGTGCCAGCAGTTACTCGTGGGCCCCGGGGGAAGAGACCCAGTACTTC,CASSYSWAPGEETQYF
NA,TRBJ2-5,NA,TRBV6-5,TGTGCCAGCAGGGGGGGGCGGAGGAGAGAGACCCAGTACTTC,CASRGGRRRETQYF